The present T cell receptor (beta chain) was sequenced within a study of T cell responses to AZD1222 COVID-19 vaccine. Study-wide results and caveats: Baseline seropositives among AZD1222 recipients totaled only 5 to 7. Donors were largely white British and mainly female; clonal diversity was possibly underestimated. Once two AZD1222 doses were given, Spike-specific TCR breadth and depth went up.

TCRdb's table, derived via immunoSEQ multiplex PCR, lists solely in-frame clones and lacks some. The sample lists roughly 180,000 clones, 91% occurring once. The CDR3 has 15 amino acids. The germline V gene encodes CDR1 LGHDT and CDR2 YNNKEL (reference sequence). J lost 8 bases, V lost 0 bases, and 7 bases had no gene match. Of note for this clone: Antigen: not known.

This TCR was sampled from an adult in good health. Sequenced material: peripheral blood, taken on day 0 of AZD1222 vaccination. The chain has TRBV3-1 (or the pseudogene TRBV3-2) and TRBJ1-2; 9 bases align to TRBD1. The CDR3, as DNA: TGTGCCAGCAGCCAAGATGGTACAGGGGGCAGGGGCTACACCTTC. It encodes CASSQDGTGGRGYTF.